The 30 T cell receptor beta chains listed next were all sequenced from one sample in a study of beta chain features in type 1 diabetes. Findings of the study overall: TCRB CDR3s were moderately but significantly shorter in Type 1 diabetes patients in all four CD4+ subsets.

The isolated RNA, all of it, was reverse transcribed, so expressed TCRB transcripts were what got sequenced. The table came from immunoSEQ multiplex PCR; TCRdb's copy has only in-frame clones and leaves some out. The sample gives around 600,000 clones, over 10% of which show up once; roughly 0.11% is in the top ten. These receptors' antigens are unknown. Sequenced sample: naive CD4+ T cells from blood. Receptor source: a man younger than 40 with type 1 diabetes.

This clone was detected only a few times. The gene calls are TRBV7-9 and TRBJ2-5; 7 positions match TRBD1. V lost 5 bases to trimming and J lost 5 bases; unmatched junction nucleotides: 11. The germline V gene encodes CDR1 SEHNR and CDR2 FQNEAQ (reference sequence). The CDR3 contains 15 residues. CDR3 sequence reads: CASSPRRGGGETQYF. For the CDR3, the DNA is TGTGCCAGCAGCCCCAGAAGAGGGGGCGGGGAGACCCAGTACTTC.

J is TRBJ1-4 and V is TRBV18; D is unclear. CDR3 size: 13 residues. V lost 3 bases to trimming and J lost 5 bases, with 7 bases between them. Per germline, CDR1 KGHSH and CDR2 LQKENI. The CDR3 DNA is TGTGCCAGCTCACCGCTAGGAAATGAAAAACTGTTTTTT. It yields the protein CASSPLGNEKLFF.

Remarks on this clone: Other DNA sequences in the same sample also yield this CDR3. This rearrangement joins TRBV5-1 to TRBJ1-5; 7 bases match TRBD1. CDR3 length: 15 residues. J lost 1 base, V lost 0 bases, and 1 base had no gene match. Germline CDR1 SGHRS, CDR2 YFSETQ. DNA of the CDR3: TGCGCCAGCAGCTTGGAGGGGGCGAGCAATCAGCCCCAGCATTTT. The encoded protein is CASSLEGASNQPQHF. The full variable domain, in which reference TRBV5-1 and TRBJ1-5 provide the parts outside the CDR3, is KAGVTQTPRYLIKTRGQQVTLSCSPISGHRSVSWYQQTPGQGLQFLFEYFSETQRNKGNFPGRFSGRQFSNSRSEMNVSTLELGDSALYLCASSLEGASNQPQHFGDGTRLSIL.

This clone came up a few times. The chain combines TRBV14 with TRBJ2-7; D is ambiguous. CDR3 length: 13 residues. Trimming shortened V by 2 bases and J by 5 bases, and 10 bases separated the two germline ends. Germline V CDR1 and CDR2: SGHDN, FVKESK. The DNA of the CDR3 is TGTGCCAGCAGCCAATGGGGTGCCGACGAGCAGTACTTC. It specifies CASSQWGADEQYF.

The chain recombines TRBV29-1 with TRBJ2-7, with TRBD1 matching over 8 bases. V lost 7 bases and J lost 5; bases outside the gene matches: 10. Germline V CDR1 and CDR2: SQVTM, ANQGSEA. The CDR3 spans 13 residues. The CDR3 protein is CSALTGAPNEQYF. The CDR3 DNA is TGCAGCGCGTTGACAGGGGCCCCTAACGAGCAGTACTTC.

V usage is TRBV9 and J usage is TRBJ2-1; 7 bases line up with TRBD1. This CDR3 contains 16 residues. Trimming at V came to 3 bases and at J to 0 bases, leaving 6 bases not matched to a gene. The germline V gene encodes CDR1 SGDLS and CDR2 YYNGEE. The chain's CDR3 is CASSETGLSSYNEQFF. In nucleotides, the CDR3 is TGTGCCAGCAGCGAGACAGGGTTAAGCTCCTACAATGAGCAGTTCTTC.

The V call is TRBV11-3, the J call TRBJ2-5; 10 nucleotides line up with TRBD1. Germline assignment: CDR1 SGHNT and CDR2 YENEEA. Trimming at V came to 5 bases and at J to 3 bases, leaving 9 bases not matched to a gene. This CDR3 has 16 amino acids. The CDR3 region has the DNA TGTGCCAGCAGCCTGGCCCCGGGACAGGGGAAAGAGACCCAGTACTTC. Translated, it gives CASSLAPGQGKETQYF.

CDR3 sequence reads: CASSPSGATNEKLFF. CDR3 bases: TGTGCCAGCAGCCCTTCGGGAGCAACTAATGAAAAACTGTTTTTT. The chain has TRBV28 and TRBJ1-4; D not certain. Germline V CDR1 and CDR2: MDHEN, SYDVKM. V dropped 6 bases and J dropped 0 bases, with 11 bases sitting between them. The CDR3 has 15 amino acids.

This clone has more than one count but fewer than ten. The chain is built from TRBV29-1 and TRBJ2-2; possibly TRBD1 for D (5 bases). This CDR3 is built from 12 residues. V was cut by 8 bases and J by 2 bases, with 9 bases left in between. The germline V gene has CDR1 SQVTM and CDR2 ANQGSEA. This CDR3 reads CSFQGNTGELFF. CDR3 DNA sequence: TGCAGCTTCCAGGGAAACACCGGGGAGCTGTTTTTT.

The chain recombines TRBV21-1 with TRBJ2-6; TRBD1, the table's D call, was not compared with the DNA. TRBV21-1 is a documented pseudogene. The CDR3 sequence is 14 residues long. CDR3 DNA sequence: TGTGCCAGAACCACAGGGTCTGGGGCCAACGTCCTGACTTTC. Translation gives CARTTGSGANVLTF.

The rearrangement joins TRBV2 to TRBJ2-1; 9 positions agree with TRBD1. The CDR3 is made up of 13 amino acids. Germline V CDR1 and CDR2: SNHLY, FYNNEI. V was clipped by 6 bases and J by 9 bases; unmatched bases: 6. The CDR3 DNA reads as TGTGCCAGCAGCCGGGACAGGGTTGCTGAGCAGTTCTTC. It encodes CASSRDRVAEQFF. The whole variable domain, filled in from reference TRBV2 and TRBJ2-1, reads EPEVTQTPSHQVTQMGQEVILRCVPISNHLYFYWYRQILGQKVEFLVSFYNNEISEKSEIFDDQFSVERPDGSNFTLKIRSTKLEDSAMYFCASSRDRVAEQFFGPGTRLTVL.

This clone was observed a few times. The V call is TRBV4-2, the J call TRBJ1-1; 7 nucleotides align to TRBD1. J was trimmed by 3 bases and V by 1 base; bases with no gene match: 5. The CDR3 has 15 residues. Germline V gene lookup returns CDR1 LGHNA and CDR2 YNFKEQ. DNA for the CDR3: TGTGCCAGCAGCCAAGCTCAGGGGGGAGACACTGAAGCTTTCTTT. As protein: CASSQAQGGDTEAFF.

In its sample, this clone was seen a few times. The V and J genes are TRBV29-1 and TRBJ1-5, with TRBD1 matching over 7 bases. The junction had 3 bases not matched to a gene; V was cut back by 4 bases and J by 3 bases. Germline CDR1 is SQVTM and CDR2 is ANQGSEA. The length of the CDR3 is 13 residues. CDR3 loop: CSVVTGLNQPQHF. The CDR3 nucleotides read TGCAGCGTTGTGACAGGGCTCAATCAGCCCCAGCATTTT.

Only a few counts were recorded for this clone. The V gene is TRBV2, the J gene TRBJ2-3, with unresolved D. The length of the CDR3 is 14 residues. V dropped 6 bases and J dropped 0 bases, with 10 bases sitting between them. Germline lookup yields CDR1 SNHLY and CDR2 FYNNEI. CDR3 sequence reads: CASRGSASTDTQYF. CDR3 DNA sequence: TGTGCCAGCAGGGGCAGCGCAAGCACAGATACGCAGTATTTT.

This clone has just a few counts. V is TRBV6-5 and J is TRBJ1-5, with D unclear. The ends were cut back, 6 bases at V and 1 base at J, with 13 bases in the middle. The CDR3 is made up of 15 amino acids. Germline V gene lookup returns CDR1 MNHEY and CDR2 SVGAGI. This chain's CDR3 is CASSPSGTSNQPQHF. The CDR3 DNA reads as TGTGCCAGCAGCCCTTCGGGCACAAGCAATCAGCCCCAGCATTTT.

This clone was found a few times. The chain joins TRBV19 to TRBJ1-1; TRBD1 is a possible D gene (6 bases). This CDR3 comprises 14 residues. Trimming cost V 6 bases and J 0 bases, with 11 bases left between them. The germline CDR1 and CDR2 sequences are LNHDA and SQIVND (reference sequence). CDR3 loop: CASSTTGLNTEAFF. CDR3 sequence (DNA): TGTGCCAGTAGCACGACAGGTTTGAACACTGAAGCTTTCTTT.

This clone was counted between two and nine times. The rearrangement uses TRBV28 and TRBJ2-3, with D possibly being TRBD1 (6 bases). The CDR3 extends over 15 amino acids. CDR1 and CDR2 from the germline V gene are MDHEN and SYDVKM. With 8 bases removed from V and 0 bases from J, the gap between germline ends came to 15 bases. The DNA for the CDR3 is TGTGCCAGCCGGGGATGGGACACCAGCACAGATACGCAGTATTTT. Its protein is CASRGWDTSTDTQYF.

V is TRBV7-9 and J is TRBJ2-3; D is possibly TRBD2 (5 bases). Germline loops: CDR1 SEHNR, CDR2 FQNEAQ (reference sequence). This CDR3 is 17 amino acids long. Trimming stripped 5 bases from V and 0 bases from J, with 18 bases between. CDR3 coding DNA: TGTGCCAGCAGCCCAGCGTGGGAGACCATTAGCACAGATACGCAGTATTTT. Translation: CASSPAWETISTDTQYF. The complete variable domain, with remaining parts taken from reference TRBV7-9 and TRBJ2-3, reads DTGVSQNPRHKITKRGQNVTFRCDPISEHNRLYWYRQTLGQGPEFLTYFQNEAQLEKSRLLSDRFSAERPKGSFSTLEIQRTEQGDSAMYLCASSPAWETISTDTQYFGPGTRLTVL.

This clone was detected only a few times. V and J are TRBV10-3 and TRBJ2-5, with D possibly being TRBD2 (5 bases). The V end was cut by 3 bases, the J end by 5 bases, with 10 bases between. This CDR3 region has 13 residues. Germline assignment: CDR1 ENHRY and CDR2 SYGVKD. CDR3 bases: TGTGCCATCAGTGATAGGGAGCTGGAGACCCAGTACTTC. It specifies CAISDRELETQYF.

This clone has only a few counts. J is TRBJ2-3 and V is TRBV7-9, with 10 nucleotides matching TRBD2. CDR3 length: 16 residues. Looked up from germline, CDR1 is SEHNR and CDR2 is FQNEAQ (reference sequence). The ends lost 6 bases at V and 2 bases at J; junction bases unmatched: 8. The DNA of the CDR3 is TGTGCCAGCAGTGCACTAGCGGGGATAACCACAGATACGCAGTATTTT. The encoded protein is CASSALAGITTDTQYF.

This clone was detected a few times. The DNA of the CDR3 is TGTGCCAGCAGTTACAATCCCCTGGACAGGGGGCGTGAAAAACTGTTTTTT. It codes for CASSYNPLDRGREKLFF. The V call is TRBV27, the J call TRBJ1-4; 11 bases align to TRBD1. The V gene's germline CDR1 is MNHEY and CDR2 SMNVEV (reference sequence). Germline trimming cut 4 bases from V and 7 bases from J; bases unmatched to any gene: 11. This CDR3 spans 17 amino acids.

The genes are TRBV19 and TRBJ2-1; 8 bases match TRBD2. J lost 9 bases, V lost 3 bases, and 7 bases had no gene match. The CDR3 is made up of 14 amino acids. Germline CDR1 is LNHDA and CDR2 is SQIVND (reference sequence). The CDR3 reads CASSIVSGGPEQFF. DNA for the CDR3: TGTGCCAGTAGTATTGTCAGCGGGGGACCTGAGCAGTTCTTC.

This sequence joins TRBV19 and TRBJ2-7; D call uncertain. CDR3 size: 14 residues. CDR1 and CDR2 (germline): LNHDA, SQIVND (reference sequence). Between the trimmed V and J ends, which lost 4 bases and 3 bases, there was a span of 13 bases. CDR3 loop: CASSKPGIGYEQYF. The CDR3 nucleotides read TGTGCCAGTAGTAAACCTGGAATAGGCTACGAGCAGTACTTC.

The chain uses TRBV4-2 and TRBJ1-2; TRBD1 might be the D (5 bases). Germline V gives CDR1 LGHNA, CDR2 YNFKEQ. This CDR3 contains 15 residues. V shed 0 bases and J shed 7 bases, with 15 bases lying between them. CDR3 coding DNA: TGTGCCAGCAGCCAAGATCTTGAAGGGGTATCTGGCTACACCTTC. As protein: CASSQDLEGVSGYTF.

The gene calls are TRBV7-9 and TRBJ2-1; D gene unclear. The V gene lost 5 bases and the J gene lost 10 bases, with 9 bases spanning the gap. From germline, CDR1 is SEHNR and CDR2 FQNEAQ (reference sequence). The CDR3 spans 11 residues. The CDR3 sequence is CASSPVEEQFF. Here the CDR3 DNA reads TGTGCCAGCAGCCCCGTCGAGGAGCAGTTCTTC. The whole variable domain, filled in from reference TRBV7-9 and TRBJ2-1, reads DTGVSQNPRHKITKRGQNVTFRCDPISEHNRLYWYRQTLGQGPEFLTYFQNEAQLEKSRLLSDRFSAERPKGSFSTLEIQRTEQGDSAMYLCASSPVEEQFFGPGTRLTVL.

A note on this clone: The sample holds other DNA sequences that translate to the same CDR3. V gene TRBV18 combines with J gene TRBJ1-4; possibly TRBD1 for D (5 bases). The CDR3 sequence is 14 residues long. V lost 3 bases to trimming and J lost 0 bases, with 5 bases between them. The germline V gene has CDR1 KGHSH and CDR2 LQKENI. For the CDR3, the DNA is TGTGCCAGCTCACCGACAGCAACTAATGAAAAACTGTTTTTT. Its translation: CASSPTATNEKLFF.

Notes on this clone: Other nucleotide sequences from this sample produce the same CDR3. The chain joins TRBV20-1 to TRBJ2-7; D is ambiguous. The V gene's germline CDR1 is DFQATT and CDR2 SNEGSKA (reference sequence). CDR3 size: 11 residues. Deletions cut 3 bases from V and 1 base from J, with 4 bases between. This chain's CDR3 is CSASLSYEQYF. Here the CDR3 DNA reads TGCAGTGCTAGTTTGTCCTACGAGCAGTACTTC.

This clone came up a few times. The chain has TRBV7-2 and TRBJ1-1; D is uncertain. The germline V gene has CDR1 SGHTA and CDR2 FQGNSA. This CDR3 region has 14 residues. V dropped 3 bases and J dropped 1 base, with 9 bases sitting between them. The CDR3 here is CASSFQRGNTEAFF. Here the CDR3 DNA reads TGTGCCAGCAGCTTCCAGCGAGGGAACACTGAAGCTTTCTTT.

This CDR3 reads CASSQDGSGDYEQYF. In DNA, the CDR3 is TGCGCCAGCAGCCAAGACGGCAGCGGGGACTACGAGCAGTACTTC. The chain couples TRBV4-3 to TRBJ2-7; the match to TRBD2 covers 7 bases. Trimming removed 0 bases from V and 3 bases from J; junction bases left unmatched: 5. CDR1 is LGHNA, CDR2 YSLEER, per germline. The CDR3 consists of 15 residues.

The J gene is TRBJ2-1, the V gene TRBV9, with 9 nucleotides matching TRBD2. V dropped 4 bases and J dropped 0; count of bases not matched to a gene: 8. The CDR3 spans 17 residues. Germline CDR1 is SGDLS and CDR2 is YYNGEE. CDR3 in amino acids: CASSPSTSGRSYNEQFF. For the CDR3, the DNA is TGTGCCAGCAGCCCCTCGACTAGCGGTCGCTCCTACAATGAGCAGTTCTTC.